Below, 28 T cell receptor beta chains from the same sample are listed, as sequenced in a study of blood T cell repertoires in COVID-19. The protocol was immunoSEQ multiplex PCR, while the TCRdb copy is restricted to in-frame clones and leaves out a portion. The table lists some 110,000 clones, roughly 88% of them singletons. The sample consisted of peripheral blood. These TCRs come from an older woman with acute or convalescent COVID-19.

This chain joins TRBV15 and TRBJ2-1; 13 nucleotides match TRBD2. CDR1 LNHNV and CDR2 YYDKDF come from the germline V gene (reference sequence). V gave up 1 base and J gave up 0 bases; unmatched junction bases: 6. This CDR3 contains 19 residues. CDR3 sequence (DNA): TGTGCCACCAGCAGAGTACTAGCGGGAGGGAGCGGCTCCTACAATGAGCAGTTCTTC. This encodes CATSRVLAGGSGSYNEQFF.

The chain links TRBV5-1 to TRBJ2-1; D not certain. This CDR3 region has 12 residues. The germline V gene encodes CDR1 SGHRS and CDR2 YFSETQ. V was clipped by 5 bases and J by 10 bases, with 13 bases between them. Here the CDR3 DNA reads TGCGCCAGCAGTAAAGATCGGAGCGAGCAGTTCTTC. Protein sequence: CASSKDRSEQFF.

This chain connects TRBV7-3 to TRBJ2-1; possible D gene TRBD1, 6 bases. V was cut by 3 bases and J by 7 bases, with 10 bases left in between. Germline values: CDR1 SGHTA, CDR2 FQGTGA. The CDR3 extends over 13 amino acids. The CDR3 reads CASSLAQGNEQFF. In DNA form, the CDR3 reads TGTGCCAGCAGCTTGGCCCAGGGGAATGAGCAGTTCTTC.

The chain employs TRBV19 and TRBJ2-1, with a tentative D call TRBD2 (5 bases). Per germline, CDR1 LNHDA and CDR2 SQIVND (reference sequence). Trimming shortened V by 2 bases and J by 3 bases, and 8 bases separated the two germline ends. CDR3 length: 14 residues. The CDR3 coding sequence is TGTGCCAGTAGTATAACGGGGAGCTACAATGAGCAGTTCTTC. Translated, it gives CASSITGSYNEQFF.

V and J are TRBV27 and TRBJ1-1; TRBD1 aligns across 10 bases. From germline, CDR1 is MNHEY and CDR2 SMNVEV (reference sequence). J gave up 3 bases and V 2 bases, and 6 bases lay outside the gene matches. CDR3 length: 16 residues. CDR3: CASSLRTGGIDTEAFF. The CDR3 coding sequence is TGTGCCAGCAGTTTAAGGACAGGGGGAATTGACACTGAAGCTTTCTTT.

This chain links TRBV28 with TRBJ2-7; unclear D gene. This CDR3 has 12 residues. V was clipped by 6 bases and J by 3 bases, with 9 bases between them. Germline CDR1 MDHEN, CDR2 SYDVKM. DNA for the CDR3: TGTGCCAGCAGGGAGAGCAGCTACGAGCAGTACTTC. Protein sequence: CASRESSYEQYF.

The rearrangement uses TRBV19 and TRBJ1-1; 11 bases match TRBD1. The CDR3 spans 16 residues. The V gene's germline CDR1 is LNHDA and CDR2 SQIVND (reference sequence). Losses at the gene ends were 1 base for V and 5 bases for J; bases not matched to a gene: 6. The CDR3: CASSIATGTGGTEAFF. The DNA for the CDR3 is TGTGCCAGTAGTATAGCAACCGGGACAGGGGGGACTGAAGCTTTCTTT.

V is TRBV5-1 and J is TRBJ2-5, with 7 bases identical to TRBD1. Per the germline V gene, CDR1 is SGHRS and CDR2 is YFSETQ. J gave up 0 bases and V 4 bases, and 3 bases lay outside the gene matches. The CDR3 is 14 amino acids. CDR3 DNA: TGCGCCAGCAGCATCGGGACAGACCAAGAGACCCAGTACTTC. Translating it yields CASSIGTDQETQYF.

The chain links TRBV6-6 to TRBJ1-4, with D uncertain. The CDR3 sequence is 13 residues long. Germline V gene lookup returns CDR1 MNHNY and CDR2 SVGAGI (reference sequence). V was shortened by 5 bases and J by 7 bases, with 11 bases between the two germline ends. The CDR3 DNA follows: TGTGCCAGCAGTCGAGGCGGTAGTGAAAAACTGTTTTTT. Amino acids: CASSRGGSEKLFF.

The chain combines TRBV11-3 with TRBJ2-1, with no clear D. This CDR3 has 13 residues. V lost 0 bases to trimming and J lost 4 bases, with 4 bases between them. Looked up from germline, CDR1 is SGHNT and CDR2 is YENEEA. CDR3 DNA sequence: TGTGCCAGCAGCTTAGACCGGTACAATGAGCAGTTCTTC. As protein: CASSLDRYNEQFF.

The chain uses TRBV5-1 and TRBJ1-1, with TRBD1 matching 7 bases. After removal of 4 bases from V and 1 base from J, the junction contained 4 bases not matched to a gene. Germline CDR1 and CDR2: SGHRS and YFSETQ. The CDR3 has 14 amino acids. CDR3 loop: CASSRGQSNTEAFF. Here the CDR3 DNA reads TGCGCCAGCAGCCGGGGACAGTCGAACACTGAAGCTTTCTTT.

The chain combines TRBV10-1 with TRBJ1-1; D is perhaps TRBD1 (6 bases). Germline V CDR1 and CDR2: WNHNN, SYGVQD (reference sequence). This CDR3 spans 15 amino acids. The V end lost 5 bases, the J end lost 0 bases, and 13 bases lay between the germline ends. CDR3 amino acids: CASSPAGTLNTEAFF. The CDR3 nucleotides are TGCGCCAGCAGTCCGGCAGGGACACTGAACACTGAAGCTTTCTTT.

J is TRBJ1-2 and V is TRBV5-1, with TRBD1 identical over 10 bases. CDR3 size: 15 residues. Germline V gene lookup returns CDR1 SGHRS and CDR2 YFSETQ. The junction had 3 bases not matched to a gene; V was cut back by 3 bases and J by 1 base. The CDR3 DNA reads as TGCGCCAGCAGCTGGGGACAGGGGATTAACTATGGCTACACCTTC. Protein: CASSWGQGINYGYTF.

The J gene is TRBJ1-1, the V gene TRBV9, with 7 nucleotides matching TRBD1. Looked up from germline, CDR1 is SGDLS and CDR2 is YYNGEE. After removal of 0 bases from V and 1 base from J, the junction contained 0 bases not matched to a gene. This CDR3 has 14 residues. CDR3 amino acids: CASSVGTGNTEAFF. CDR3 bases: TGTGCCAGCAGCGTAGGGACAGGGAACACTGAAGCTTTCTTT.

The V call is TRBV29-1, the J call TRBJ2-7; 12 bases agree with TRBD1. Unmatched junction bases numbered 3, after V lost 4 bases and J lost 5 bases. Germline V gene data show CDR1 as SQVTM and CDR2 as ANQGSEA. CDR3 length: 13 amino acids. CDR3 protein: CSVAGQGADEQYF. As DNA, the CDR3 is TGCAGCGTTGCGGGACAGGGGGCGGACGAGCAGTACTTC.

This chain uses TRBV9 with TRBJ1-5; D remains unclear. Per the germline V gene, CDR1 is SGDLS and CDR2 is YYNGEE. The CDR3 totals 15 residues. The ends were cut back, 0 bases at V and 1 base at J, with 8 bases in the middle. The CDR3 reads CASSVDGQSNQPQHF. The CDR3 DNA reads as TGTGCCAGCAGCGTAGATGGCCAGAGCAATCAGCCCCAGCATTTT. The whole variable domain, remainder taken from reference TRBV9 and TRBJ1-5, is DSGVTQTPKHLITATGQRVTLRCSPRSGDLSVYWYQQSLDQGLQFLIQYYNGEERAKGNILERFSAQQFPDLHSELNLSSLELGDSALYFCASSVDGQSNQPQHFGDGTRLSIL.

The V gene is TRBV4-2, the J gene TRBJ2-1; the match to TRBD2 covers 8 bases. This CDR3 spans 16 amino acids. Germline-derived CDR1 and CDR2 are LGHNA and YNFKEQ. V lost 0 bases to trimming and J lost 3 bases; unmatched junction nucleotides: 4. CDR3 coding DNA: TGTGCCAGCAGCCAAGATATGGCGGGGGGCTACAATGAGCAGTTCTTC. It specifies CASSQDMAGGYNEQFF.

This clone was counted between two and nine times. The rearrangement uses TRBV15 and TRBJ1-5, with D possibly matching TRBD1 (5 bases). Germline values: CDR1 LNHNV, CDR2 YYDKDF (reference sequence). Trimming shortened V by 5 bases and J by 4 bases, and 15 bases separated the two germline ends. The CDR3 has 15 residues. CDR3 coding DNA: TGTGCCACCAGCCCCGCGCCGGACATTAATCAGCCCCAGCATTTT. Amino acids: CATSPAPDINQPQHF.

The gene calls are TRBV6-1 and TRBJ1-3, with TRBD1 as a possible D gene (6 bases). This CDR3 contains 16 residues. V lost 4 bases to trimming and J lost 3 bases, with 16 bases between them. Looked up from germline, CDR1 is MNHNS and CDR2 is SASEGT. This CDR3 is CASSASTGIGGNTIYF. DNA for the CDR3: TGTGCCAGCAGTGCCTCAACAGGGATCGGTGGAAACACCATATATTTT.

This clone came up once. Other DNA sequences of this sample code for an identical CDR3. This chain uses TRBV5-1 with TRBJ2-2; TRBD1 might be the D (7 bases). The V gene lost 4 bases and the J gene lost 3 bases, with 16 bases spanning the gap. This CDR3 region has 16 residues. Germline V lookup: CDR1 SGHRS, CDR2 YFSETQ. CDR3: CASSPGDRADTGELFF. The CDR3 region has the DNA TGCGCCAGCAGCCCGGGAGACAGGGCTGACACCGGGGAGCTGTTTTTT.

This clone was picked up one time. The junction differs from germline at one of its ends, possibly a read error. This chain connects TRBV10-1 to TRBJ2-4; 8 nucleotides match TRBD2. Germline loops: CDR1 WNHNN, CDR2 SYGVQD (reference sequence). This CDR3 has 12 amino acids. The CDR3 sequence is CASSAQAGVNDF. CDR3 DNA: TGCGCCAGCAGTGCCCAAGCGGGGGTTAATGACTTC.

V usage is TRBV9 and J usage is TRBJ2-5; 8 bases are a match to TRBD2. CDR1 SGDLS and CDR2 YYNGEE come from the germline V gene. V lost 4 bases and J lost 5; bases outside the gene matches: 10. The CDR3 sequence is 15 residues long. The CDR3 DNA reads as TGTGCCAGCAGCTTCGGGACTAGTATGTCGGAGACCCAGTACTTC. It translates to CASSFGTSMSETQYF.

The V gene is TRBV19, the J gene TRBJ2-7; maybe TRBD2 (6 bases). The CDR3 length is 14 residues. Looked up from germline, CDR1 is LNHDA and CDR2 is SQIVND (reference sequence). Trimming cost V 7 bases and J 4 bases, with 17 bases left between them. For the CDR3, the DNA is TGTGCCAGTAACCCAACTGGGGGGAATTACGAGCAGTACTTC. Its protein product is CASNPTGGNYEQYF.

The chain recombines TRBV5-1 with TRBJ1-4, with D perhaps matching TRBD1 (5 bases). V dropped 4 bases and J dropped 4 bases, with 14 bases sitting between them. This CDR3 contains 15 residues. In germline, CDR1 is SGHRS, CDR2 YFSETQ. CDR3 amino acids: CASSGGTDGNEKLFF. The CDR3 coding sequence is TGCGCCAGCAGCGGGGGGACCGACGGTAATGAAAAACTGTTTTTT.

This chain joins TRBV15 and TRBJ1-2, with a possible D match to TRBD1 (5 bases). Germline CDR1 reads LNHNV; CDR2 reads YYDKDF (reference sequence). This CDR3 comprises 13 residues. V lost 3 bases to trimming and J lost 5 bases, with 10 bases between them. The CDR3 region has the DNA TGTGCCACCAGCAGTCCCGACAGTTATGGCTACACCTTC. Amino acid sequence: CATSSPDSYGYTF.

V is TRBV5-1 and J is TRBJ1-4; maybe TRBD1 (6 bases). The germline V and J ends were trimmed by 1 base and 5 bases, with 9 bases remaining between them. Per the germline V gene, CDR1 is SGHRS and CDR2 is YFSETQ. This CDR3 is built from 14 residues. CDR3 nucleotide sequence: TGCGCCAGCAGCTTGACAGGGTTGAATGAAAAACTGTTTTTT. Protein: CASSLTGLNEKLFF.

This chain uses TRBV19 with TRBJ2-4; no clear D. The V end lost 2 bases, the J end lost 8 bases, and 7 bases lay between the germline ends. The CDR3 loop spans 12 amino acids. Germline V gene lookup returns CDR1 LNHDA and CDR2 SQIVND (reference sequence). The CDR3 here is CASSIKHDIQYF. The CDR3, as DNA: TGTGCCAGTAGTATAAAACATGACATTCAGTACTTC.

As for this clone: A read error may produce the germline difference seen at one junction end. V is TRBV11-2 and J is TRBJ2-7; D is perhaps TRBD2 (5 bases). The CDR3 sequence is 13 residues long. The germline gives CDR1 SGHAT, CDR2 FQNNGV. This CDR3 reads CASSPSLEETTIF. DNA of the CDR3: TGTGCCAGCAGCCCCTCCCTAGAGGAGACTACCATCTTC.